This TCR beta chain came from a study of blood T cell repertoires in COVID-19. Study background: The United States, Italy and Spain supplied acute and convalescent COVID-19 samples. In each case, the material was cDNA or gDNA derived from T cells, B-cell-depleted T cells, or PBMCs.

The CDR3 runs to 14 residues. The germline V gene encodes CDR1 MNHEY and CDR2 SVGEGT. Losses at the gene ends were 0 bases for V and 7 bases for J; bases not matched to a gene: 6. Using immunoSEQ multiplex PCR, the repertoire was profiled, and TCRdb retains in-frame clones only, with some absent. The sample holds about 220,000 clones; roughly 84% are singletons and the top ten take approximately 4%. The sample consisted of peripheral blood. The TCR sequence derives from a woman aged 80 or older with acute or convalescent COVID-19. This chain uses TRBV6-2 or TRBV6-3 with TRBJ2-7; 7 bases fit TRBD2. This CDR3 reads CASSYSGRDSEQYF. CDR3 in DNA: TGTGCCAGCAGTTACTCGGGGAGGGATAGTGAGCAGTACTTC.